Each of the 17 T cell receptor beta chains below was sequenced from the same sample in a study of OX40 agonist ivuxolimab in advanced cancers. Generated by immunoSEQ multiplex PCR, the TCRdb table keeps only in-frame clones and is missing some. The data hold 60,000 to 75,000 clones, with approximately 81% observed a single time. The specimen comprised CD4+ or CD8+ T cells sorted from blood, sampled in a trial of the OX40 agonist ivuxolimab. The source of these receptors is an adult with an advanced solid tumor such as melanoma, head and neck, liver or kidney cancer.

This sequence joins TRBV6-1 and TRBJ1-2; D may be TRBD1 (5 bases). The CDR3 extends over 14 amino acids. Germline V gives CDR1 MNHNS, CDR2 SASEGT. Trimming cost V 6 bases and J 7 bases, with 18 bases left between them. CDR3 bases: TGTGCCAGCAGCCCGGTGGGGGTTGAAAGTGGCTACACCTTC. Translation: CASSPVGVESGYTF.

V is TRBV7-2 and J is TRBJ2-2; 15 bases agree with TRBD2. J lost 10 bases, V lost 2 bases, and 11 bases had no gene match. CDR3 length: 18 amino acids. The germline V gene encodes CDR1 SGHTA and CDR2 FQGNSA. In DNA, the CDR3 is TGTGCCAGCAGCTTAAGGCCGGGACTAGCGGGGGGCAACGCGGAGCTGTTTTTT. Protein: CASSLRPGLAGGNAELFF. Full variable domain (rest looked up from reference TRBV7-2 and TRBJ2-2): GAGVSQSPSNKVTEKGKDVELRCDPISGHTALYWYRQSLGQGLEFLIYFQGNSAPDKSGLPSDRFSAERTGGSVSTLTIQRTQQEDSAVYLCASSLRPGLAGGNAELFFGEGSRLTVL.

V is TRBV9 and J is TRBJ2-7; weak D call: TRBD1 (5 bases). Trimming cost V 0 bases and J 1 base, with 14 bases left between them. CDR3 length equals 16 residues. Looked up from germline, CDR1 is SGDLS and CDR2 is YYNGEE. CDR3 amino acids: CASSVGGRVVSYEQYF. The CDR3 coding sequence is TGTGCCAGCAGCGTAGGCGGCAGGGTGGTTTCCTACGAGCAGTACTTC.

The rearrangement links TRBV6-1 to TRBJ1-2; no clear D. The CDR3 consists of 15 residues. Trimming pared 5 bases from V and 4 bases from J, leaving 17 bases between. The germline V gene encodes CDR1 MNHNS and CDR2 SASEGT. Written as DNA, the CDR3 is TGTGCCAGCAGTCCTTATGAAGACACCTTCTATGGCTACACCTTC. It codes for CASSPYEDTFYGYTF.

The chain joins TRBV19 to TRBJ1-2; D might be TRBD1 (5 bases). Germline V gives CDR1 LNHDA, CDR2 SQIVND (reference sequence). Trimming stripped 7 bases from V and 5 bases from J, with 11 bases between. The CDR3 contains 12 residues. The CDR3 is CASTGQGYGYTF. CDR3 nucleotides: TGTGCCAGTACCGGTCAGGGTTATGGCTACACCTTC. The full variable domain, in which reference TRBV19 and TRBJ1-2 provide the parts outside the CDR3, is DGGITQSPKYLFRKEGQNVTLSCEQNLNHDAMYWYRQDPGQGLRLIYYSQIVNDFQKGDIAEGYSVSREKKESFPLTVTSAQKNPTAFYLCASTGQGYGYTFGSGTRLTVV.

The gene calls are TRBV15 and TRBJ2-5; a weak D match, TRBD2 (5 bases). Germline CDR1 LNHNV, CDR2 YYDKDF (reference sequence). V was clipped by 0 bases and J by 4 bases, with 15 bases between them. This CDR3 spans 16 amino acids. The CDR3 DNA sequence: TGTGCCACCAGCAGAGATAATCCGCGGGTTTCAGAGACCCAGTACTTC. Encoded protein: CATSRDNPRVSETQYF.

V and J are TRBV6-6 and TRBJ1-1; D remains ambiguous. The CDR3 consists of 13 residues. The V end lost 6 bases, the J end lost 8 bases, and 16 bases lay between the germline ends. The V gene's germline CDR1 is MNHNY and CDR2 SVGAGI (reference sequence). In nucleotides, the CDR3 is TGTGCCAGCAGCCAGATTTCAGGAGCCGAAGCTTTCTTT. Amino acid sequence: CASSQISGAEAFF.

The rearrangement joins TRBV19 to TRBJ2-7, with D hard to call. In germline, CDR1 is LNHDA, CDR2 SQIVND (reference sequence). Trimming took off 5 bases at V and 2 bases at J, with 28 bases between the two ends. The CDR3 has 19 residues. For the CDR3, the DNA is TGTGCCAGTAGTGGAGACCAGAGGCTCTCTGATACAGCCCCCTACGAGCAGTACTTC. This sequence encodes CASSGDQRLSDTAPYEQYF.

This CDR3 is CASRREGGNQPQHF. CDR3 nucleotide sequence: TGCGCCAGCAGGAGGGAAGGGGGAAATCAGCCCCAGCATTTT. The V and J genes are TRBV5-1 and TRBJ1-5, with D tentatively TRBD1 (6 bases). CDR3 size: 14 residues. Trimming cost V 5 bases and J 4 bases, with 13 bases left between them. Germline V CDR1 and CDR2: SGHRS, YFSETQ.

The rearrangement joins TRBV25-1 to TRBJ1-2; 7 bases agree with TRBD1. The J segment lost 4 bases and the V segment lost 3 bases, leaving 2 bases of the junction unmatched. CDR1 MGHDK and CDR2 SYGVNS come from the germline V gene. The CDR3 runs 13 residues. The CDR3 sequence is CASSEGTAYGYTF. CDR3 nucleotides: TGTGCCAGCAGTGAGGGGACAGCCTATGGCTACACCTTC.

CDR3 loop: CAWSLQSRLGKTQYF. CDR3 in DNA: TGTGCCTGGAGTCTCCAGTCGCGCCTGGGTAAGACCCAGTACTTC. This sequence joins TRBV30 and TRBJ2-5; D is undetermined. V lost 2 bases to trimming and J lost 6 bases, with 19 bases between them. The CDR3 sequence is 15 residues long. The germline V gene has CDR1 GTSNPN and CDR2 SVGIG (reference sequence).

CDR3 sequence: CASGLDRESDTQYF. The CDR3 DNA reads TGTGCTAGTGGTTTGGACAGGGAATCAGATACGCAGTATTTT. This chain links TRBV12-5 with TRBJ2-3, with D maybe TRBD1 (6 bases). The CDR3 covers 14 residues. Trimming took 1 base from V and 4 from J, leaving 9 bases between them. The germline CDR1 and CDR2 sequences are LGHNT and FRNRAP.

The genes are TRBV29-1 and TRBJ2-7, with D maybe TRBD2 (6 bases). The CDR3 is 12 residues long. V lost 5 bases and J 2 bases, leaving 10 bases between the germline ends. CDR1 is SQVTM, CDR2 ANQGSEA, per germline. The CDR3 bases are TGCAGCGTTTTGACGGGGGCCTACGAGCAGTACTTC. It translates to CSVLTGAYEQYF.

This chain's CDR3 is CASSEAGLQGEQYF. The CDR3 bases are TGTGCCAGCAGTGAAGCCGGGTTGCAGGGCGAGCAGTACTTC. The chain employs TRBV2 and TRBJ2-7; D is perhaps TRBD1 (5 bases). The CDR3 is 14 amino acids. Germline V gives CDR1 SNHLY, CDR2 FYNNEI. The V end was cut by 0 bases, the J end by 6 bases, with 12 bases between.

The gene calls are TRBV2 and TRBJ2-3, with TRBD2 matching 7 bases. Germline V gives CDR1 SNHLY, CDR2 FYNNEI. This CDR3 region has 13 residues. The trim removed 3 bases at V and 6 bases at J, leaving 3 bases unmatched. The CDR3 reads CASSDSLADTQYF. DNA for the CDR3: TGTGCCAGCAGTGACTCACTAGCGGATACGCAGTATTTT.

The V call is TRBV5-1, the J call TRBJ2-7, with D perhaps TRBD2 (5 bases). V gave up 4 bases and J gave up 0 bases, with 14 bases separating them. CDR1 and CDR2 from the germline V gene are SGHRS and YFSETQ. This CDR3 is built from 15 residues. CDR3 nucleotides: TGCGCCAGCAGCCCCGGGGAGCAGAGCTCCTACGAGCAGTACTTC. Its protein product is CASSPGEQSSYEQYF.

The chain combines TRBV11-2 with TRBJ2-5; D ambiguous. The germline gives CDR1 SGHAT, CDR2 FQNNGV. The ends were cut back, 3 bases at V and 2 bases at J, with 1 base in the middle. There are 11 residues in the CDR3. The CDR3 here is CASSFQETQYF. CDR3 DNA sequence: TGTGCCAGCAGCTTTCAAGAGACCCAGTACTTC. Combining the CDR3 with reference TRBV11-2 and TRBJ2-5 gives the whole variable domain EAGVAQSPRYKIIEKRQSVAFWCNPISGHATLYWYQQILGQGPKLLIQFQNNGVVDDSQLPKDRFSAERLKGVDSTLKIQPAKLEDSAVYLCASSFQETQYFGPGTRLLVL.